Below, 7 T cell receptor beta chains from the same sample are listed, as sequenced in a study of CD8 T cells in Susac syndrome. Reverse transcription of roughly 0.45 to 1 ug RNA was carried out with random hexamers. Each CDR3 protein gets one entry after TCRdb re-called the immunoSEQ multiplex PCR reads with MiXCR. In the table there are roughly 180,000 distinct CDR3 sequences, around 94% of which are singletons. Sequenced material: CD4+ T cells from PBMCs. The origin of the receptors is a human donor in good health.

The chain is built from TRBV2 and TRBJ2-7; TRBD2 aligns across 8 bases. CDR3 length: 15 amino acids. Germline loops: CDR1 SNHLY, CDR2 FYNNEI. V shed 2 bases, J shed 5 bases, and the junction held 8 bases outside the gene matches. In DNA, the CDR3 is TGTGCCAGCAGTGAATCCGGGACTAGTCTCGACGAGCAGTACTTC. Protein product: CASSESGTSLDEQYF.

The chain has TRBV20-1 and TRBJ2-5, with D perhaps assigned TRBD1 or TRBD2 (6 bases each). Germline CDR1 is DFQATT and CDR2 is SNEGSKA (reference sequence). The CDR3 runs 15 residues. Trimming cost V 3 bases and J 2 bases, with 16 bases left between them. The CDR3 DNA reads TGCAGTGCTAGTCATGGGGGGCCTCTTCAAGAGACCCAGTACTTC. This gives the protein CSASHGGPLQETQYF.

The rearrangement uses TRBV20-1 and TRBJ2-7, with D perhaps TRBD1 or TRBD2 (6 bases each). V dropped 0 bases and J dropped 7 bases, with 13 bases sitting between them. Germline lookup yields CDR1 DFQATT and CDR2 SNEGSKA (reference sequence). This CDR3 is built from 13 residues. The CDR3 loop is CSARDSGAREQYF. DNA for the CDR3: TGCAGTGCTAGAGATTCGGGGGCTCGGGAGCAGTACTTC.

The chain has TRBV12-3 or TRBV12-4 and TRBJ2-1, with D perhaps matching TRBD2 (6 bases). V was trimmed by 3 bases and J by 7 bases, leaving 10 bases between them. This CDR3 has 13 residues. CDR3 sequence (DNA): TGTGCCAGCAGTTTGGACTATTGGAATGAGCAGTTCTTC. Amino acid sequence: CASSLDYWNEQFF.

The gene calls are TRBV3-1 and TRBJ1-2; TRBD1 agrees at 7 bases. This CDR3 comprises 15 residues. The V gene's germline CDR1 is LGHDT and CDR2 YNNKEL (reference sequence). V lost 5 bases, J lost 4 bases, and 10 bases stayed unmatched. CDR3 sequence (DNA): TGTGCCAGCAGCGATTTGACAGGGAGTATCTATGGCTACACCTTC. It specifies CASSDLTGSIYGYTF.

V gene TRBV5-6 combines with J gene TRBJ2-1; D unresolved. CDR3 length: 12 residues. Germline V gives CDR1 SGHDT, CDR2 YYEEEE. Trimming removed 2 bases at V and 8 bases at J, with 8 bases between. The CDR3 spells CASSFRADEQFF. The CDR3 nucleotides are TGTGCCAGCAGCTTCCGGGCGGATGAGCAGTTCTTC.

The genes are TRBV9 and TRBJ2-3; 7 bases fit TRBD2. Looked up from germline, CDR1 is SGDLS and CDR2 is YYNGEE. The CDR3 has 16 residues. Unmatched junction bases numbered 10, after V lost 4 bases and J lost 2 bases. The CDR3 region is CASSPRASGDTDTQYF. DNA for the CDR3: TGTGCCAGCAGCCCCCGAGCCAGCGGGGACACAGATACGCAGTATTTT.